Listed below are T cell receptor beta chains from one sample, sequenced in a study of response to subunit inactivated influenza vaccine. TCRdb passed the RT-PCR reads through MiXCR, listing each CDR3 protein once. The sample includes more than 450,000 distinct CDR3 sequences, approximately 7.1% of them seen just once. Sequencing was performed on PBMCs from blood, taken less than 30 months after vaccination. Receptor source: a man between 50 and 70 years old who received an inactivated influenza vaccine. Both conserved end residues are part of each CDR3. A D gene is named only where the DNA matches it firmly. The listing skips clone size in some rows; elsewhere it reads once, few, many or a size class.

d_call,v_call,j_call,clone_size,cdr3_nt,cdr3_aa
.,TRBV12-3/TRBV12-4,TRBJ2-5,.,TGTGCCAGCAGTTCCACTTTGCGGGTGAGGGAGACCCAGTACTTC,CASSSTLRVRETQYF
.,TRBV29-1,TRBJ2-1,many,TGCAGCGTTTTGCAGGGTGGGGTGGATGAGCAGTTCTTC,CSVLQGGVDEQFF
TRBD2,TRBV7-9,TRBJ2-7,many,TGTGCCAGCAGCCCCGGACTAGCGGGATTGTACGAGCAGTACTTC,CASSPGLAGLYEQYF
.,TRBV3-1,TRBJ1-6,.,TGTGCCAGCAGCCAACAGACAGGTAGCGCGAATTCACCCCTCCACTTT,CASSQQTGSANSPLHF
.,TRBV7-2,TRBJ1-6,.,TGTGCCAGCACCGAATCCAATTCACCCCTCCACTTT,CASTESNSPLHF
.,TRBV19,TRBJ1-1,.,TGTGCCAGTAGTACCGCAGGGTCTGAAGCTTTCTTT,CASSTAGSEAFF
TRBD1,TRBV5-1,TRBJ1-1,few,TGCGCCAGCAGCTTGGAACCGAACAGGGGGGTTGAAGCTTTCTTT,CASSLEPNRGVEAFF
TRBD1,TRBV12-3/TRBV12-4,TRBJ1-2,.,TGTGCCAGCAGACCCCGGGACAGGCCCTATGGCTACACCTTC,CASRPRDRPYGYTF
TRBD2,TRBV14,TRBJ2-5,.,TGTGCCAGCAGCCCTCGACTAGCGGGAAGGGTTCAAGAGACCCAGTACTTC,CASSPRLAGRVQETQYF
TRBD1,TRBV6-2/TRBV6-3,TRBJ2-7,.,TGTGCCAGCAGCCAGACAGGGATGTCGGACAACTACGAGCAGTACTTC,CASSQTGMSDNYEQYF
TRBD1,TRBV29-1,TRBJ1-2,few,TGCAGCGTTGAAGGTCTGGACAGGGTCCATGGCTACACCTTC,CSVEGLDRVHGYTF
TRBD1,TRBV15,TRBJ2-7,.,TGTGCCACCAGCAGAGATAGGGGTGGACAGGGCTACGAGCAGTACTTC,CATSRDRGGQGYEQYF
TRBD2,TRBV5-4,TRBJ2-1,.,TGTGCCAGCAGCTTAGAGCGGGAGTCCTACAATGAGCAGTTCTTC,CASSLERESYNEQFF
TRBD2,TRBV11-2,TRBJ2-7,many,TGTGCCAGCAGCCTCGGGACTAGCGGGTTCTACGAGCAGTACTTC,CASSLGTSGFYEQYF
.,TRBV6-1,TRBJ2-2,.,TGTGCCAGCAGTGACCCGGCCGGGGGCGGGGAGCTGTTTTTT,CASSDPAGGGELFF
TRBD2,TRBV20-1,TRBJ2-1,.,TGCAGTGCTGTAGCGGGAGGATACAATGAGCAGTTCTTC,CSAVAGGYNEQFF
.,TRBV7-9,TRBJ1-1,.,TGTGCCAGCAGCTTAGGGGCAGGGCCAAATGTGAACACTGAAGCTTTCTTT,CASSLGAGPNVNTEAFF
TRBD1,TRBV5-1,TRBJ2-7,.,TGCGCCAGCAGTTTCGACAGGGGGTACGGCGCCTACGAGCAGTACTTC,CASSFDRGYGAYEQYF
.,TRBV10-3,TRBJ2-2,.,TGTGCCATCGGGGGGGGCGGGACGAACACCGGGGAGCTGTTTTTT,CAIGGGGTNTGELFF
TRBD2,TRBV5-6,TRBJ2-3,.,TGTGCCAGCAGCTTGGAGACTAGCGGGAGGAGCACAGATACGCAGTATTTT,CASSLETSGRSTDTQYF
TRBD2,TRBV24-1,TRBJ2-3,.,TGTGCCACCAGTGATTCAGCGCCAGCGGGAGCCACAGATACGCAGTATTTT,CATSDSAPAGATDTQYF
.,TRBV4-2,TRBJ1-1,.,TGTGCCAGCAGCCAAGATATCTCTAGGGACAAAGAGGCTTTCTTT,CASSQDISRDKEAFF
.,TRBV9,TRBJ1-2,few,TGTGCCAGCAGCCAAACAGGGTTCTATGGCTACACCTTC,CASSQTGFYGYTF
TRBD2,TRBV28,TRBJ2-5,.,TGTGCCAGCAGTCTGACTAGCGGGAGGGCCATGACCCAAGAGACCCAGTACTTC,CASSLTSGRAMTQETQYF
TRBD2,TRBV6-2/TRBV6-3,TRBJ2-1,.,TGTGCCTGCCAGCGGGGGGATTACAATGAGCAGTTCTTC,CACQRGDYNEQFF
TRBD2,TRBV11-3,TRBJ2-1,.,TGTGCCAGCAGCTTACGAGCGGGAAACTACAATGAGCAGTTCTTC,CASSLRAGNYNEQFF
TRBD1,TRBV20-1,TRBJ1-2,many,TGCAGTGCTAGAGGGGGACAGGGAAAGGGCTACACCTTC,CSARGGQGKGYTF
.,TRBV7-2,TRBJ2-2,many,TGTGCCAGCAGTTTGACTAACACCGGGGAGCTGTTTTTT,CASSLTNTGELFF
.,TRBV11-3,TRBJ2-3,.,TGTGCCAGCAGCAAACATAACCGGGATACGCAGTATTTT,CASSKHNRDTQYF
TRBD2,TRBV4-1,TRBJ2-1,many,TGCGCCAGCAGCCTCTACTGGCGGGGGTACAATGAGCAGTTCTTC,CASSLYWRGYNEQFF
TRBD2,TRBV3-1,TRBJ2-3,once,TGTGCCAGCAGCTCCGTAGCGGGGGGATTCACAGATACGCAGTATTTT,CASSSVAGGFTDTQYF
TRBD1,TRBV4-3,TRBJ1-4,many,TGCGCCAGCAGCCAGGGACAGGGGACGGGATCTGAAAAACTGTTTTTT,CASSQGQGTGSEKLFF
.,TRBV10-3,TRBJ2-3,many,TGTGCCATCAGTGCGGACAGTTCCTCTGCCCAGTATTTT,CAISADSSSAQYF
TRBD1,TRBV24-1,TRBJ2-5,.,TGTGCCACCAGTGACGGACAGGGGCTCCAAGAGACCCAGTACTTC,CATSDGQGLQETQYF
.,TRBV2,TRBJ2-7,many,TGTGCCAGCAGTAAGAATCAGTTCTACGAGCAGTACTTC,CASSKNQFYEQYF
.,TRBV29-1,TRBJ2-5,.,TGCAGCGTTGCGGGGTACGGAGAGACCCAGTACTTC,CSVAGYGETQYF
.,TRBV4-3,TRBJ1-5,many,TGCGCCAGCAGCCAAGGGGGTTCCCAGCCCCAGCATTTT,CASSQGGSQPQHF
.,TRBV15,TRBJ1-2,few,TGTGCCACCAGCAGGAGGGGGGAAGGCTATGGCTACACCTTC,CATSRRGEGYGYTF
.,TRBV6-1,TRBJ2-7,.,TGTGCCAGCAGGGGCACAGGAGGACTTTGGGAGCAGTACTTC,CASRGTGGLWEQYF
TRBD2,TRBV11-2,TRBJ2-3,many,TGCGCCAGCAGCTTAGGCAGCGGGGGGACAGATACGCAGTATTTT,CASSLGSGGTDTQYF
.,TRBV15,TRBJ1-5,few,TGTGCCACCAGCAGAGAGAGCAGGGACAATCAGCCCCAGCATTTT,CATSRESRDNQPQHF
.,TRBV12-3/TRBV12-4,TRBJ1-4,.,TGTGCCAGCAGTTTTAAGGGGAATGAAAAACTGTTTTTT,CASSFKGNEKLFF
.,TRBV11-1,TRBJ2-2,.,TGTGCCAGCAGCTTAGACTTTTCGGGAGCGGCCGGGGAGCTGTTTTTT,CASSLDFSGAAGELFF
.,TRBV14,TRBJ1-1,few,TGTGCCAGCAGAGCCCATGGGAACACTGAAGCTTTCTTT,CASRAHGNTEAFF
.,TRBV20-1,TRBJ2-7,few,TGCAGTGCCACAATAGAGGACGAGCAGTACTTC,CSATIEDEQYF
TRBD2,TRBV7-2,TRBJ2-5,few,TGTGCCAGCAGCCCCAGTGCTGGCGGGAGAGGCTTAGAGACCCAGTACTTC,CASSPSAGGRGLETQYF
.,TRBV29-1,TRBJ1-2,many,TGCAGCGTTGAAGATTTGGGGAGGAGTATCTGGGACTATGGCTACACCTTC,CSVEDLGRSIWDYGYTF
.,TRBV7-9,TRBJ1-2,many,TGTGCCAGCAGCCTACAGGGCGCCTATGGCTACACCTTC,CASSLQGAYGYTF